A selection of T cell receptor beta chains follows, all from one sample in a study of T cells in Graves' hyperthyroidism and ophthalmopathy. Each CDR3 protein is one row after TCRdb ran MiXCR on the multiplex PCR reads. The sample carries about 640,000 distinct CDR3 sequences, roughly 20% recorded once. Input material: blood. The receptor set was obtained from a man aged 25-45 years with Graves' ophthalmopathy. The CDR3 runs from the conserved cysteine through the conserved F or W. D genes are given only for firm matches. Clone size is not always given. Where it is, it says once, few, many or a class for expanded clones.

length: 16
size: .
D: .
V: TRBV30
J: TRBJ2-1
CDR3: CAWSVTPGSSYNEQFF
DNA: TGTGCCTGGAGTGTAACCCCCGGTAGCTCCTACAATGAGCAGTTCTTC

length: 15
size: many
D: .
V: TRBV7-3
J: TRBJ2-2
CDR3: CASSISGTNTGELFF
DNA: TGTGCCAGCAGCATCTCCGGGACAAACACCGGGGAGCTGTTTTTT

length: 15
size: few
D: TRBD2
V: TRBV20-1
J: TRBJ2-7
CDR3: CSARVGLAGLYEQYF
DNA: TGCAGTGCTAGAGTTGGACTAGCGGGGCTCTACGAGCAGTACTTC

length: 15
size: few
D: TRBD2
V: TRBV20-1
J: TRBJ2-1
CDR3: CSAQSSSGKWNEQFF
DNA: TGCAGTGCCCAGAGCTCTAGCGGGAAATGGAATGAGCAGTTCTTC

length: 15
size: few
D: .
V: TRBV10-3
J: TRBJ2-7
CDR3: CAISDISGQTYEQYF
DNA: TGTGCCATCAGTGACATCTCCGGACAGACCTACGAGCAGTACTTC

length: 15
size: many
D: .
V: TRBV5-1
J: TRBJ2-7
CDR3: CASSLGTGKAYEQYF
DNA: TGCGCCAGCAGCTTGGGCACAGGGAAGGCCTACGAGCAGTACTTC

length: 14
size: few
D: TRBD2
V: TRBV6-2/TRBV6-3
J: TRBJ2-1
CDR3: CASTGTSSYNEQFF
DNA: TGTGCCAGCACCGGGACTAGCTCCTACAATGAGCAGTTCTTC

length: 16
size: many
D: .
V: TRBV20-1
J: TRBJ2-1
CDR3: CSASPLGELSYNEQFF
DNA: TGCAGTGCTAGCCCCCTTGGGGAGCTGTCCTACAATGAGCAGTTCTTC

length: 14
size: many
D: TRBD1
V: TRBV30
J: TRBJ2-7
CDR3: CAWSAPTGTYEQYF
DNA: TGTGCCTGGAGTGCACCGACAGGGACGTACGAGCAGTACTTC

length: 14
size: .
D: TRBD2
V: TRBV9
J: TRBJ2-1
CDR3: CATSLAGGPGEQFF
DNA: TGTGCCACTTCACTAGCGGGAGGGCCAGGTGAGCAGTTCTTC

length: 16
size: many
D: TRBD2
V: TRBV29-1
J: TRBJ2-1
CDR3: CSAAGTSAYSYNEQFF
DNA: TGCAGCGCCGCCGGGACTAGCGCCTACTCCTACAATGAGCAGTTCTTC

length: 14
size: many
D: .
V: TRBV12-3/TRBV12-4
J: TRBJ1-1
CDR3: CASSPTGTNTEAFF
DNA: TGTGCCAGCAGCCCGACCGGGACAAACACTGAAGCTTTCTTT

length: 15
size: many
D: TRBD1
V: TRBV30
J: TRBJ1-1
CDR3: CAWSPPLTGTTEAFF
DNA: TGTGCCTGGAGTCCACCCTTGACAGGGACCACTGAAGCTTTCTTT

length: 15
size: .
D: TRBD1
V: TRBV28
J: TRBJ1-2
CDR3: CASSPEMTGNYGYTF
DNA: TGTGCCAGCAGTCCGGAAATGACAGGGAACTATGGCTACACCTTC

length: 14
size: .
D: .
V: TRBV20-1
J: TRBJ2-2
CDR3: CSARSGRNTGELFF
DNA: TGCAGTGCTAGGAGCGGTAGAAACACCGGGGAGCTGTTTTTT

length: 17
size: .
D: .
V: TRBV6-1
J: TRBJ2-1
CDR3: CASSELGGGSSYNEQFF
DNA: TGTGCCAGCAGTGAACTCGGGGGCGGGAGCTCCTACAATGAGCAGTTCTTC

length: 14
size: .
D: .
V: TRBV11-2
J: TRBJ2-7
CDR3: CASSPPGLLYEQYF
DNA: TGTGCCAGCAGCCCTCCCGGATTACTCTACGAGCAGTACTTC

length: 14
size: .
D: .
V: TRBV30
J: TRBJ1-2
CDR3: CAWSIAPTPYGYTF
DNA: TGTGCCTGGAGTATCGCCCCAACTCCTTATGGCTACACCTTC

length: 11
size: .
D: .
V: TRBV6-2/TRBV6-3
J: TRBJ1-1
CDR3: CASPGSNEAFF
DNA: TGTGCCAGCCCGGGGAGTAATGAAGCTTTCTTT

length: 14
size: many
D: TRBD2
V: TRBV28
J: TRBJ2-7
CDR3: CASSQEREAYEQYF
DNA: TGTGCCAGCAGTCAAGAGCGGGAGGCCTACGAGCAGTACTTC

length: 14
size: few
D: .
V: TRBV14
J: TRBJ2-3
CDR3: CASSQGGLRDTQYF
DNA: TGTGCCAGCAGCCAAGGGGGACTTAGAGATACGCAGTATTTT

length: 12
size: .
D: .
V: TRBV7-9
J: TRBJ2-7
CDR3: CASSSADYEQYF
DNA: TGTGCCAGCAGCTCCGCCGACTACGAGCAGTACTTC

length: 14
size: .
D: TRBD1
V: TRBV28
J: TRBJ2-7
CDR3: CASRLQGAPYEQYF
DNA: TGTGCCAGCAGGCTACAGGGGGCGCCCTACGAGCAGTACTTC

length: 13
size: .
D: .
V: TRBV20-1
J: TRBJ1-5
CDR3: CSAYTGHNQPQHF
DNA: TGCAGTGCTTATACAGGGCACAATCAGCCCCAGCATTTT

length: 16
size: .
D: .
V: TRBV12-3/TRBV12-4
J: TRBJ2-1
CDR3: CASSQEPLQDSYEQFF
DNA: TGTGCCAGCAGTCAGGAGCCCTTACAGGACTCCTACGAGCAGTTCTTC

length: 11
size: few
D: TRBD1
V: TRBV6-1
J: TRBJ1-1
CDR3: CASEQGTEAFF
DNA: TGTGCCAGCGAACAGGGGACTGAAGCTTTCTTT

length: 14
size: few
D: .
V: TRBV3-1
J: TRBJ1-3
CDR3: CASSQQGAGNTIYF
DNA: TGTGCCAGCAGCCAACAGGGAGCTGGAAACACCATATATTTT

length: 14
size: many
D: TRBD1
V: TRBV27
J: TRBJ2-7
CDR3: CASSSGTGAREQYF
DNA: TGTGCCAGCAGTTCAGGGACAGGGGCGAGAGAGCAGTACTTC

length: 16
size: few
D: .
V: TRBV5-5
J: TRBJ2-2
CDR3: CASSSTPRGRIGELFF
DNA: TGTGCCAGCAGCTCTACACCGAGAGGAAGGATCGGGGAGCTGTTTTTT

length: 14
size: .
D: TRBD2
V: TRBV20-1
J: TRBJ2-3
CDR3: CSADETSATDTQYF
DNA: TGCAGTGCTGATGAGACTAGCGCCACAGATACGCAGTATTTT

length: 17
size: few
D: .
V: TRBV20-1
J: TRBJ1-1
CDR3: CSAPEPGQTPMNTEAFF
DNA: TGCAGTGCTCCCGAGCCGGGACAAACCCCAATGAACACTGAAGCTTTCTTT

length: 14
size: .
D: .
V: TRBV5-1
J: TRBJ2-7
CDR3: CASRAGAANYEQYF
DNA: TGCGCCAGCAGGGCGGGGGCCGCGAACTACGAGCAGTACTTC

length: 14
size: .
D: .
V: TRBV7-2
J: TRBJ1-2
CDR3: CASSFPGWGYGYTF
DNA: TGTGCCAGCAGCTTCCCGGGTTGGGGCTATGGCTACACCTTC

length: 13
size: .
D: .
V: TRBV19
J: TRBJ1-2
CDR3: CASSNRDNYGYTF
DNA: TGTGCCAGTAGTAACCGGGACAATTATGGCTACACCTTC